Shown below are 8 T cell receptor beta chains from a single sample sequenced in a study of CD4 T cells in relation to SARS-CoV-2 and coronaviruses. Repertoires were generated with immunoSEQ multiplex PCR, while TCRdb's copy carries only in-frame clones and drops some. Here the sample spans over 20,000 clones, 65% to 85% being singletons. Before the COVID-19 pandemic, during about 2010-2018, CD4+ T cells were taken from unexposed donors. After more than eight days of culture, CD4+ T cells were isolated. No cognate antigen is known for these TCRs. Sequenced material: CD4+ T cells from PBMCs, cultured in vitro. The receptors here all came from a human donor in good health.

The V gene is TRBV4-3, the J gene TRBJ2-2; weak D call: TRBD1 (6 bases). The germline V gene encodes CDR1 LGHNA and CDR2 YSLEER. The CDR3 is made up of 15 amino acids. V was trimmed by 4 bases and J by 7 bases, leaving 16 bases between them. The CDR3 coding sequence is TGCGCCAGCAGCCTAAGGGGGAAAAGGGGCGGGGAGCTGTTTTTT. Translation gives CASSLRGKRGGELFF.

The chain carries TRBV7-9 and TRBJ2-5; the match to TRBD2 covers 11 bases. The CDR3 covers 15 residues. From germline, CDR1 is SEHNR and CDR2 FQNEAQ (reference sequence). V lost 7 bases and J lost 4; bases outside the gene matches: 8. The CDR3 loop reads CASIELAGGSETQYF. The CDR3, as DNA: TGTGCCAGCATTGAGCTAGCGGGGGGATCAGAGACCCAGTACTTC.

The chain joins TRBV6-5 to TRBJ1-6, with D possibly matching TRBD1 (5 bases). V lost 6 bases, J lost 9 bases, and 15 bases lay in between. Germline V gene data show CDR1 as MNHEY and CDR2 as SVGAGI. The CDR3 has 14 amino acids. CDR3 nucleotide sequence: TGTGCCAGCAGGGAGGGACTCGTGGGTTCACCCCTCCACTTT. Translation: CASREGLVGSPLHF.

The genes are TRBV19 and TRBJ1-5; possibly TRBD1 for D (6 bases). Trimming took 9 bases from V and 0 from J, leaving 15 bases between them. CDR1 is LNHDA, CDR2 SQIVND, per germline (reference sequence). This CDR3 is built from 15 residues. CDR3 nucleotides: TGTGCCAGCACGTTTGTAGGGGGTAGCAATCAGCCCCAGCATTTT. It specifies CASTFVGGSNQPQHF. Variable domain in full (rest from reference TRBV19 and TRBJ1-5): DGGITQSPKYLFRKEGQNVTLSCEQNLNHDAMYWYRQDPGQGLRLIYYSQIVNDFQKGDIAEGYSVSREKKESFPLTVTSAQKNPTAFYLCASTFVGGSNQPQHFGDGTRLSIL.

The chain employs TRBV18 and TRBJ2-6, with 8 bases identical to TRBD1. The V segment lost 3 bases and the J segment 1 base; nucleotides outside the gene matches: 8. The V gene's germline CDR1 is KGHSH and CDR2 LQKENI. This CDR3 region has 18 residues. The CDR3 is CASSPRTGWDSGANVLTF. For the CDR3, the DNA is TGTGCCAGCTCACCCCGGACAGGGTGGGATTCTGGGGCCAACGTCCTGACTTTC.

This chain joins TRBV6-1 and TRBJ2-2; D is possibly TRBD2 (7 bases). The V end was cut by 0 bases, the J end by 2 bases, with 19 bases between. The length of the CDR3 is 19 residues. From germline, CDR1 is MNHNS and CDR2 SASEGT. Here the CDR3 reads CASSEALGGGGPNTGELFF. In DNA, the CDR3 is TGTGCCAGCAGTGAAGCGTTGGGGGGGGGCGGGCCAAACACCGGGGAGCTGTTTTTT.

The CDR3: CASSPTGNYGYTF. In DNA, the CDR3 is TGTGCCAGCAGCCCTACAGGGAACTATGGCTACACCTTC. The chain carries TRBV5-6 and TRBJ1-2, with D possibly TRBD1 on 6 matching bases. The CDR3 loop spans 13 amino acids. V was clipped by 4 bases and J by 2 bases, with 9 bases between them. From germline, CDR1 is SGHDT and CDR2 YYEEEE.

The V gene is TRBV4-1, the J gene TRBJ2-1, with TRBD1 matching 7 bases. Trimming cost V 3 bases and J 2 bases; bases outside gene matches: 7. Germline-derived CDR1 and CDR2 are MGHRA and YSYEKL. The CDR3 is 16 amino acids. The CDR3 DNA reads TGCGCCAGCAGCCACTTACGGGACAGACCCTACAATGAGCAGTTCTTC. Translating it yields CASSHLRDRPYNEQFF.